The 20 T cell receptor beta chains below were found in one sample sequenced in a study of cytomegalovirus exposure and HLA in healthy donors (dated by TCRdb to 2015 to 2018). Library construction relied on the immunoSEQ multiplex PCR assay. For the multiplex PCR, a mixture combining 60 forward primers for TCR Vbeta segments and 13 reverse primers for TCR Jbeta segments was used. The table comes from immuneACCESS by way of TCRdb, which keeps in-frame sequences with V and J called. Part of the clones is missing from these tables; in studies checked, under half for an unresolved V gene and the rest for unknown reasons. Recorded for this sample are about 44,000 clones; 87% of them occurred a single time. Clones ranked in the top ten supply roughly 8% of the sample. Sequenced input: PBMCs. The receptors come from a woman in her 40s in good health and CMV-seropositive.

The chain links TRBV19 to TRBJ1-5; TRBD1 is a possible D gene (6 bases). The CDR3 has 14 amino acids. Germline-derived CDR1 and CDR2 are LNHDA and SQIVND (reference sequence). V was pared by 10 bases and J by 2 bases, with 15 bases between. This chain's CDR3 is CATTGQGGNQPQHF. CDR3 DNA: TGTGCCACTACAGGGCAGGGCGGCAATCAGCCCCAGCATTTT. The full variable domain, its missing parts supplied by reference TRBV19 and TRBJ1-5, is DGGITQSPKYLFRKEGQNVTLSCEQNLNHDAMYWYRQDPGQGLRLIYYSQIVNDFQKGDIAEGYSVSREKKESFPLTVTSAQKNPTAFYLCATTGQGGNQPQHFGDGTRLSIL.

The V gene is TRBV6-5, the J gene TRBJ1-6, with D perhaps matching TRBD1 (5 bases). The CDR3 has 13 amino acids. Germline loops: CDR1 MNHEY, CDR2 SVGAGI. Between the trimmed V and J ends, which lost 6 bases and 12 bases, there was a span of 15 bases. Here the CDR3 DNA reads TGTGCCAGCAGGGGGCAGGGTGGAAAACCCCTCCACTTT. Translated, it gives CASRGQGGKPLHF.

This chain connects TRBV5-1 to TRBJ1-2; unclear D gene. Germline-derived CDR1 and CDR2 are SGHRS and YFSETQ. The CDR3 covers 14 residues. The ends were cut back, 5 bases at V and 2 bases at J, with 13 bases in the middle. CDR3 DNA: TGCGCCAGCAGGGGAGGGTCCGGCAACTATGGCTACACCTTC. Encoded protein: CASRGGSGNYGYTF.

A single count supports this clone. The chain recombines TRBV7-9 with TRBJ2-2; no definite D call. The V and J ends lost 6 bases and 1 base respectively, with 6 bases between them. The germline gives CDR1 SEHNR, CDR2 FQNEAQ (reference sequence). This CDR3 is built from 13 residues. In DNA, the CDR3 is TGTGCCAGCAGTCGACAGAACACCGGGGAGCTGTTTTTT. This sequence encodes CASSRQNTGELFF.

The chain employs TRBV19 and TRBJ1-5; TRBD1 might be the D (5 bases). V was pared by 4 bases and J by 0 bases, with 10 bases between. The V gene's germline CDR1 is LNHDA and CDR2 SQIVND (reference sequence). This CDR3 contains 15 residues. The CDR3 DNA is TGTGCCAGTAGTACAGGACACTATAGCAATCAGCCCCAGCATTTT. This translates into CASSTGHYSNQPQHF.

The V and J genes are TRBV7-3 and TRBJ2-5; TRBD2 matches 7 bases. Per the germline V gene, CDR1 is SGHTA and CDR2 is FQGTGA. The CDR3 consists of 14 residues. V was clipped by 5 bases and J by 1 base; unmatched bases: 4. The CDR3 sequence is CASSPTSAQETQYF. CDR3 nucleotide sequence: TGTGCCAGCAGCCCAACTAGCGCCCAAGAGACCCAGTACTTC.

This clone has a handful of counts. The rearrangement uses TRBV25-1 and TRBJ1-1; D possibly corresponds to TRBD1 (5 bases). Germline loops: CDR1 MGHDK, CDR2 SYGVNS. The CDR3 consists of 11 residues. The V end lost 4 bases, the J end lost 8 bases, and 8 bases lay between the germline ends. The CDR3 sequence: CASSGPGEAFF. The DNA of the CDR3 is TGTGCCAGCAGTGGACCAGGGGAAGCTTTCTTT.

The chain recombines TRBV4-2 with TRBJ2-2; the match to TRBD1 covers 8 bases. The germline V gene encodes CDR1 LGHNA and CDR2 YNFKEQ. This CDR3 is built from 14 residues. V lost 6 bases and J lost 4; bases outside the gene matches: 4. In DNA form, the CDR3 reads TGTGCCAGCAGAGGACAGGGTGGCACCGGGGAGCTGTTTTTT. Residues: CASRGQGGTGELFF.

The gene calls are TRBV18 and TRBJ2-7, with 12 bases aligning to TRBD2. Germline loops: CDR1 KGHSH, CDR2 LQKENI. V was clipped by 4 bases and J by 5 bases; unmatched bases: 3. The CDR3 is 14 amino acids. The CDR3 DNA follows: TGTGCCAGCTCACTGACTAGCGGGAGCGACGAGCAGTACTTC. This gives the protein CASSLTSGSDEQYF.

The chain employs TRBV29-1 and TRBJ1-5, with D possibly TRBD1 on 6 matching bases. The V gene's germline CDR1 is SQVTM and CDR2 ANQGSEA. V shed 6 bases and J shed 7 bases, with 16 bases lying between them. This CDR3 spans 13 amino acids. The CDR3 sequence: CSVGEGGGQPQHF. The CDR3 DNA is TGCAGCGTGGGGGAGGGAGGGGGACAGCCCCAGCATTTT.

V gene TRBV13 combines with J gene TRBJ2-7, with TRBD1 as a possible D gene (5 bases). CDR3 length: 13 amino acids. Deletions cut 5 bases from V and 4 bases from J, with 12 bases between. Per the germline V gene, CDR1 is PRHDT and CDR2 is FYEKMQ (reference sequence). CDR3 sequence: CASSPPRQYEQYF. The CDR3 region has the DNA TGTGCCAGCAGCCCCCCGCGACAGTACGAGCAGTACTTC.

The chain combines TRBV5-1 with TRBJ2-3, with D possibly TRBD1 on 6 matching bases. Looked up from germline, CDR1 is SGHRS and CDR2 is YFSETQ. The CDR3 is made up of 14 amino acids. The germline V and J ends were trimmed by 4 bases and 3 bases, with 12 bases remaining between them. The DNA for the CDR3 is TGCGCCAGCAGCGGGAATACAGGGACAGATACGCAGTATTTT. Translation gives CASSGNTGTDTQYF.

This chain links TRBV11-1 with TRBJ2-4, with 7 bases identical to TRBD1. After removal of 6 bases from V and 3 bases from J, the junction contained 5 bases not matched to a gene. This CDR3 region has 14 residues. The germline CDR1 and CDR2 sequences are SGHAT and FQDESV (reference sequence). CDR3 sequence reads: CASSLSGGKNIQYF. CDR3 bases: TGTGCCAGCAGTCTCTCAGGGGGCAAAAACATTCAGTACTTC.

A word on this clone: At one boundary the junction diverges from the germline segment, which might be a read error. The V gene is TRBV5-1, the J gene TRBJ1-1; D unclear. This CDR3 is built from 13 residues. Germline V lookup: CDR1 SGHRS, CDR2 YFSETQ. CDR3 nucleotide sequence: TGCGCCAGCAGCTTCCTCTCGAACAGTGAAGCTTTCTTT. The encoded protein is CASSFLSNSEAFF.

The gene calls are TRBV6-5 and TRBJ2-2, with 11 positions matching TRBD1. CDR3 length: 14 amino acids. V trimming: 6 bases; J trimming: 5 bases; junction bases outside the gene matches: 2. Looked up from germline, CDR1 is MNHEY and CDR2 is SVGAGI. CDR3: CASRRDRGTGELFF. CDR3 sequence (DNA): TGTGCCAGCAGACGGGACAGGGGGACCGGGGAGCTGTTTTTT.

For the CDR3, the DNA is TGCAGTGCTAGAGAGCGACGGGTCCAGCATTTT. It translates to CSARERRVQHF. This rearrangement joins TRBV20-1 to TRBJ1-5; D ambiguous. CDR1 and CDR2 (germline): DFQATT, SNEGSKA (reference sequence). Trimming left V 0 bases short and J 12 bases short, with 9 bases between. The CDR3 consists of 11 residues.

V is TRBV6-5 and J is TRBJ1-1, with TRBD1 matching 7 bases. CDR1 and CDR2 from the germline V gene are MNHEY and SVGAGI. The CDR3 has 15 amino acids. Trimming took 3 bases from V and 5 from J; bases not matched to a gene: 9. In nucleotides, the CDR3 is TGTGCCAGCAGTTATCCGGGACAGCTTCCAACTGAAGCTTTCTTT. It yields the protein CASSYPGQLPTEAFF.

Here the CDR3 DNA reads TGTGCTAGTGGTCCCTCTGGGGGGGGGCTAAATCAGCCCCAGCATTTT. Amino acids: CASGPSGGGLNQPQHF. This chain uses TRBV12-5 with TRBJ1-5; D may be TRBD1 (6 bases). This CDR3 has 16 residues. V gave up 5 bases and J gave up 4 bases, with 18 bases separating them. CDR1 and CDR2 from the germline V gene are LGHNT and FRNRAP.

The V call is TRBV10-1, the J call TRBJ2-1; D is perhaps TRBD1 (8 bases). CDR1 and CDR2 from the germline V gene are WNHNN and SYGVQD (reference sequence). Between the trimmed V and J ends, which lost 5 bases and 6 bases, there was a span of 17 bases. The CDR3 consists of 15 residues. The CDR3 here is CASSTGGGPINEQFF. The CDR3 DNA sequence: TGCGCCAGCAGTACAGGGGGGGGTCCAATCAATGAGCAGTTCTTC.

V and J are TRBV27 and TRBJ1-1; D unresolved. The germline V gene encodes CDR1 MNHEY and CDR2 SMNVEV (reference sequence). The CDR3 covers 13 residues. The V and J ends lost 0 bases and 4 bases respectively, with 6 bases between them. CDR3 protein: CASSLSGSTEAFF. The CDR3 region has the DNA TGTGCCAGCAGTTTATCAGGGAGCACTGAAGCTTTCTTT.